This TCR beta chain appears in the sequencing data of a study of human T cells and chemical hapten exposure. Study-level information: Per-sample variation in TCR yield stemmed mainly from small pooled library volume differences.

This clonotype was recorded many times. CDR1 SGDLS and CDR2 YYNGEE come from the germline V gene. Germline trimming cut 4 bases from V and 8 bases from J; bases unmatched to any gene: 12. The CDR3 consists of 16 residues. Authors' analysis steps: Counts of TCRs in each sample centred on a median of 95,638 and extended from approximately 21,000 to 630,000. Each CDR3 protein is one row after TCRdb ran MiXCR on the RACE reads. TCRdb, not the original authors, processed these V and J calls. The sample records about 160,000 distinct CDR3 sequences, around a quarter being singletons. Time point: patch test 3, about 24 weeks after DPC sensitization. As for treatment: therapeutic diphenylcyclopropenone sensitization with weekly scalp DPC.

This sample comprised whole blood, obtained in connection with sensitization to the hapten diphenylcyclopropenone (DPC). This sequence was found in a woman aged 18-29 years with alopecia areata. Some clones in this sample may be carry-over from other donors' samples. This chain links TRBV9 with TRBJ2-1, with 10 bases aligning to TRBD1. The DNA for the CDR3 is TGTGCCAGCAGCCCCAGACAGGGGGCTGGTAGGGATGAGCAGTTCTTC. This gives the protein CASSPRQGAGRDEQFF.